This entry describes one T cell receptor (beta chain). This table comes from immunoSEQ multiplex PCR, and its TCRdb copy is limited to in-frame clones, with some not included. The sample yields 200,000 to 250,000 clones, 90% seen once. Per the germline V gene, CDR1 is SQVTM and CDR2 is ANQGSEA. V was cut by 5 bases and J by 1 base, with 11 bases left in between. The CDR3 runs to 13 residues. The sample originates from a study of blood T cell repertoires in COVID-19. Study-wide context: There were acute and convalescent COVID-19 samples, and they came from the United States, Italy and Spain. PBMCs, B-cell-depleted T cells, or T cells were the source of the cDNA or gDNA that made up the material.

Participants had their cohort set by participant-reported clinical history. Exposed study participants had met a COVID-19 case within 2 weeks before entry. The J gene is TRBJ1-1, the V gene TRBV29-1; D possibly corresponds to TRBD1 (5 bases). The sequence was collected from a man younger than 40 who had been exposed to COVID-19. The material sequenced was PBMCs or T cells enriched from blood (not recorded which). The CDR3 sequence is CSVSAGGNTEAFF. The CDR3 coding sequence is TGCAGCGTTTCGGCGGGGGGGAACACTGAAGCTTTCTTT. The whole variable domain, filled in from reference TRBV29-1 and TRBJ1-1, reads SAVISQKPSRDICQRGTSLTIQCQVDSQVTMMFWYRQQPGQSLTLIATANQGSEATYESGFVIDKFPISRPNLTFSTLTVSNMSPEDSSIYLCSVSAGGNTEAFFGQGTRLTVV.